The rows below give T cell receptor beta chains drawn from one sample of a study of CD8 T cells in ankylosing spondylitis. TCRdb recomputed calls from the 5' RACE reads with MiXCR, one row per CDR3 protein. This repertoire shows about 250,000 distinct CDR3 sequences, around 25% found once; its top ten account for approximately 0.61%. Sequencing input: blood, either unsorted or a sorted T cell fraction (not recorded which). These receptors originate from a male donor with ankylosing spondylitis or in good health (not recorded which). CDR3s leave out the opening cysteine and the closing phenylalanine or tryptophan.

V gene,CDR3 protein
TRBV12-3/TRBV12-4,ASRLAGGGPTETQY
TRBV6-5,ASSYGGRGHGEQF
TRBV29-1,SVSGAEETQY
TRBV29-1,SVGQGPNYGYT
TRBV6-1,ATLHGGTGGYEQY
TRBV29-1,SVEPHLARRGGVVV
TRBV29-1,SVAAGSTDTQY
TRBV6-5,ASSPSTGRGTEAF
TRBV29-1,SVEYRGGGYT
TRBV12-3/TRBV12-4,ASSLLSRGLADTQY
TRBV12-3/TRBV12-4,ASTPGTSRVSEQF
TRBV21-1,ARSSGGATDTQY
TRBV6-1,ASSESLMAYNEQF
TRBV29-1,SVEMGQGGDEQY
TRBV10-1,ASSPGQTTGELF